Listed here are 30 T cell receptor beta chains from one sample, sequenced in a study of cytomegalovirus exposure and HLA in healthy donors. The PCR was carried out with 60 Vbeta primers and 13 Jbeta primers. Some clones are missing from TCRdb's copy, which holds only in-frame ones; the method was immunoSEQ multiplex PCR. The sample shows about 130,000 clones, around 86% of them seen only once. The sample taken for sequencing was PBMCs. The source of these receptors is a woman aged 50 to 60 in good health and CMV-seropositive.

This clone appeared a few times. This rearrangement joins TRBV9 to TRBJ2-5; 8 bases match TRBD2. The CDR3 consists of 16 residues. The ends lost 1 base at V and 1 base at J; junction bases unmatched: 6. The germline V gene has CDR1 SGDLS and CDR2 YYNGEE. The CDR3 here is CASSVRGGCVQETQYF. DNA for the CDR3: TGTGCCAGCAGCGTACGGGGGGGGTGCGTCCAAGAGACCCAGTACTTC.

The rearrangement uses TRBV15 and TRBJ2-1; maybe TRBD1 (5 bases). Germline V gene data show CDR1 as LNHNV and CDR2 as YYDKDF (reference sequence). CDR3 size: 16 residues. With 4 bases removed from V and 5 bases from J, the gap between germline ends came to 18 bases. The CDR3 DNA reads TGTGCCACCAGCACCCACGGGTCCAGGGCCAACAATGAGCAGTTCTTC. This sequence encodes CATSTHGSRANNEQFF.

The gene calls are TRBV5-1 and TRBJ2-1; D remains unclear. Trimming left V 3 bases short and J 4 bases short, with 2 bases between. In germline, CDR1 is SGHRS, CDR2 YFSETQ. The CDR3 contains 11 residues. The CDR3 loop reads CASSSYNEQFF. The CDR3 bases are TGCGCCAGCAGCTCGTACAATGAGCAGTTCTTC.

V is TRBV11-2 and J is TRBJ1-5, with D maybe TRBD1 (6 bases). The length of the CDR3 is 15 residues. V lost 5 bases and J lost 2, with 13 bases in between. Looked up from germline, CDR1 is SGHAT and CDR2 is FQNNGV. Here the CDR3 DNA reads TGTGCCAGCAGCGCTGGGGCAGGGGGCAATCAGCCCCAGCATTTT. This sequence encodes CASSAGAGGNQPQHF.

This clone has only one observation. The rearrangement uses TRBV6-5 and TRBJ1-6, with D possibly being TRBD1 (5 bases). Looked up from germline, CDR1 is MNHEY and CDR2 is SVGAGI. The germline V and J ends were trimmed by 2 bases and 8 bases, with 10 bases remaining between them. This CDR3 comprises 14 residues. DNA for the CDR3: TGTGCCAGCAGTTACACAGGAAGGGATTCACCCCTCCACTTT. Amino acid sequence: CASSYTGRDSPLHF.

The chain employs TRBV5-1 and TRBJ2-6; D is perhaps TRBD2 (7 bases). The CDR3 spans 18 residues. CDR1 and CDR2 from the germline V gene are SGHRS and YFSETQ. Trimming left V 2 bases short and J 0 bases short, with 15 bases between. The chain's CDR3 is CASSFGGRVGSGANVLTF. The DNA of the CDR3 is TGCGCCAGCAGCTTCGGGGGGCGGGTAGGCTCTGGGGCCAACGTCCTGACTTTC.

The V call is TRBV7-2, the J call TRBJ2-3, with TRBD2 identical over 14 bases. The CDR3 sequence is 16 residues long. CDR1 is SGHTA and CDR2 is FQGNSA in the germline V gene. The V segment lost 3 bases and the J segment 1 base; nucleotides outside the gene matches: 0. DNA for the CDR3: TGTGCCAGCAGCTTGGGACTAGCGGGGGGCACAGATACGCAGTATTTT. Protein product: CASSLGLAGGTDTQYF.

The chain couples TRBV28 to TRBJ2-1; D may be TRBD1 (6 bases). V was cut by 6 bases and J by 4 bases, with 22 bases left in between. From germline, CDR1 is MDHEN and CDR2 SYDVKM. This CDR3 spans 17 amino acids. CDR3 region: CASREGQKGVVYNEQFF. CDR3 nucleotide sequence: TGTGCCAGCAGGGAAGGACAGAAGGGGGTAGTATACAATGAGCAGTTCTTC.

The rearrangement joins TRBV19 to TRBJ2-6; D remains unclear. The CDR3 sequence is 15 residues long. Trimming removed 5 bases from V and 0 bases from J, with 8 bases in between. Germline assignment: CDR1 LNHDA and CDR2 SQIVND (reference sequence). CDR3 amino acids: CASSHKPSGANVLTF. The CDR3 DNA follows: TGTGCCAGTAGTCACAAACCCTCTGGGGCCAACGTCCTGACTTTC.

CDR3 sequence reads: CASSPPTGVGQPQHF. The CDR3 bases are TGTGCCAGCTCACCGCCTACAGGGGTGGGTCAGCCCCAGCATTTT. The V call is TRBV18, the J call TRBJ1-5; 7 positions agree with TRBD1. Trimming at V came to 3 bases and at J to 6 bases, leaving 8 bases not matched to a gene. In germline, CDR1 is KGHSH, CDR2 LQKENI. CDR3 length: 15 amino acids.

The V and J genes are TRBV5-4 and TRBJ2-1; 9 nucleotides agree with TRBD2. With 4 bases clipped from V and 3 bases from J, the junction kept 8 bases outside the gene matches. Germline CDR1 and CDR2: SGHNT and YYREEE (reference sequence). The CDR3 spans 16 residues. The CDR3 nucleotides are TGTGCCAGCAGCCCCGGGACTAGCCTTGACTACAATGAGCAGTTCTTC. Encoded protein: CASSPGTSLDYNEQFF.

The rearrangement links TRBV30 to TRBJ1-2; D is perhaps TRBD1 (5 bases). The V end lost 5 bases, the J end lost 6 bases, and 19 bases lay between the germline ends. CDR1 is GTSNPN and CDR2 is SVGIG in the germline V gene (reference sequence). There are 14 residues in the CDR3. As DNA, the CDR3 is TGTGCCTGGGGCAGGGTTCCTGCCTTGGATGGCTACACCTTC. Protein sequence: CAWGRVPALDGYTF.

The V call is TRBV2, the J call TRBJ1-5; D unresolved. CDR3 length: 12 residues. Germline CDR1 SNHLY, CDR2 FYNNEI. With 8 bases removed from V and 1 base from J, the gap between germline ends came to 6 bases. In DNA, the CDR3 is TGTGCCAGCCCCCTCAGCAATCAGCCCCAGCATTTT. Translation: CASPLSNQPQHF.

Turning to this clone: At one end, the junction sequence differs from germline, possibly due to a read error. The gene calls are TRBV2 and TRBJ2-5, with a possible D match to TRBD2 (5 bases). The CDR3 consists of 15 residues. CDR1 SNHLY and CDR2 FYNNEI come from the germline V gene. CDR3 sequence (DNA): TGTGTCAGCAGTCAGACTGGTGGTCGGGGAGAGACCCAGTACTTC. As protein: CVSSQTGGRGETQYF.

CDR3: CASSAWTGGGETQYF. For the CDR3, the DNA is TGTGCCAGCAGTGCCTGGACAGGGGGCGGCGAGACCCAGTACTTC. This chain connects TRBV6-1 to TRBJ2-5; the match to TRBD1 covers 11 bases. With 4 bases clipped from V and 5 bases from J, the junction kept 6 bases outside the gene matches. Germline V gives CDR1 MNHNS, CDR2 SASEGT. This CDR3 contains 15 residues.

The V gene is TRBV5-1, the J gene TRBJ2-1; 11 bases fit TRBD2. CDR3 length: 16 amino acids. The germline V gene encodes CDR1 SGHRS and CDR2 YFSETQ. The V and J ends lost 3 bases and 10 bases, in that order; junction bases with no gene match: 12. The CDR3 DNA reads TGCGCCAGCAGCTCGCACCTAGCGGGAGGCCCCATAGAGCAGTTCTTC. Amino acid sequence: CASSSHLAGGPIEQFF.

This clone came up a few times. The rearrangement uses TRBV6-1 and TRBJ2-7; D perhaps matches TRBD1 (5 bases). Germline V lookup: CDR1 MNHNS, CDR2 SASEGT. The germline V and J ends were trimmed by 8 bases and 4 bases, with 21 bases remaining between them. CDR3 size: 15 residues. This chain's CDR3 is CASVPVDSVRYEQYF. The CDR3 coding sequence is TGTGCCAGCGTCCCTGTAGACAGTGTGAGATACGAGCAGTACTTC.

This chain joins TRBV7-3 and TRBJ2-3; perhaps TRBD2 as D (6 bases). Germline assignment: CDR1 SGHTA and CDR2 FQGTGA. Trimming shortened V by 5 bases and J by 3 bases, and 12 bases separated the two germline ends. The CDR3 has 14 residues. The CDR3 DNA reads TGTGCCAGCAGCCGCGGGGCAGATACAGATACGCAGTATTTT. Translation: CASSRGADTDTQYF.

The CDR3 region is CASSLDRGLAEQYF. The CDR3 DNA reads TGTGCCAGCAGCTTAGACAGGGGTTTGGCTGAGCAGTACTTC. The gene calls are TRBV11-2 and TRBJ2-7, with TRBD1 as a possible D gene (6 bases). This CDR3 contains 14 residues. The germline gives CDR1 SGHAT, CDR2 FQNNGV. Trimming took off 0 bases at V and 7 bases at J, with 13 bases between the two ends.

This sequence joins TRBV15 and TRBJ2-7, with 10 bases lining up with TRBD1. The germline V gene has CDR1 LNHNV and CDR2 YYDKDF (reference sequence). The CDR3 has 19 residues. V lost 0 bases, J lost 5 bases, and 16 bases stayed unmatched. In DNA, the CDR3 is TGTGCCACCAGCAGAGAGAATTTGCGAACGGGACAGGGGTGGAACGAGCAGTACTTC. It yields the protein CATSRENLRTGQGWNEQYF. The full variable domain, completed using reference TRBV15 and TRBJ2-7, is DAMVIQNPRYQVTQFGKPVTLSCSQTLNHNVMYWYQQKSSQAPKLLFHYYDKDFNNEADTPDNFQSRRPNTSFCFLDIRSPGLGDTAMYLCATSRENLRTGQGWNEQYFGPGTRLTVT.

CDR3 loop: CASSTHGQGTQYF. In DNA form, the CDR3 reads TGTGCCAGCAGCACCCATGGACAGGGGACGCAGTATTTT. This chain joins TRBV11-2 and TRBJ2-3; TRBD1 agrees at 9 bases. The trim removed 5 bases at V and 9 bases at J, leaving 6 bases unmatched. Germline CDR1 reads SGHAT; CDR2 reads FQNNGV. This CDR3 spans 13 amino acids.

V is TRBV28 and J is TRBJ1-2; D uncertain. CDR3 size: 16 residues. Germline CDR1 reads MDHEN; CDR2 reads SYDVKM. The ends were cut back, 4 bases at V and 5 bases at J, with 20 bases in the middle. DNA of the CDR3: TGTGCCAGCAGTTCCCAGATGAGGCGGTCTGAGTATGGCTACACCTTC. Its protein is CASSSQMRRSEYGYTF.

The chain joins TRBV6-4 to TRBJ1-2, with a tentative D call TRBD1 (6 bases). This CDR3 comprises 14 residues. Germline-derived CDR1 and CDR2 are MRHNA and SNTAGT. V shed 4 bases and J shed 4 bases, with 13 bases lying between them. The CDR3 is CASSAGGRGYGYTF. The CDR3 DNA reads TGTGCCAGCAGTGCCGGGGGGCGCGGCTATGGCTACACCTTC.

The J gene is TRBJ2-2, the V gene TRBV27, with 8 bases lining up with TRBD1. Germline V gene data show CDR1 as MNHEY and CDR2 as SMNVEV (reference sequence). CDR3 length: 15 residues. After removal of 6 bases from V and 7 bases from J, the junction contained 10 bases not matched to a gene. The CDR3 here is CASSPGTGASGELFF. The CDR3 nucleotides read TGTGCCAGCAGCCCCGGGACAGGAGCAAGCGGGGAGCTGTTTTTT.

The V and J genes are TRBV27 and TRBJ1-5; 10 positions agree with TRBD1. V lost 5 bases, J lost 11 bases, and 15 bases stayed unmatched. CDR1 MNHEY and CDR2 SMNVEV come from the germline V gene (reference sequence). This CDR3 has 16 amino acids. The CDR3 nucleotides read TGTGCCAGCAGTCCGACCGGGACAGGGGTCCCCGTAGCCCAGCATTTT. Protein: CASSPTGTGVPVAQHF.

In regard to this clone: The junction departs from germline at one end; a sequencing error may be responsible. This chain uses TRBV19 with TRBJ2-1, with 13 bases that match TRBD2. The CDR3 covers 17 residues. The V gene's germline CDR1 is LNHDA and CDR2 SQIVND (reference sequence). The CDR3 bases are TGTGCCAGTAGTTTTGGACTAGCGGGAGTCCCCTACAATGAGCAGCTCTTC. This sequence encodes CASSFGLAGVPYNEQLF.

CDR3 sequence (DNA): TGTGCCAGCAGTAGTCAACACCGGGACTTCTCCTACGAGCAGTACTTC. It specifies CASSSQHRDFSYEQYF. This chain joins TRBV27 and TRBJ2-7; D is perhaps TRBD2 (6 bases). The CDR3 has 16 amino acids. The germline CDR1 and CDR2 sequences are MNHEY and SMNVEV (reference sequence). V was pared by 5 bases and J by 0 bases, with 17 bases between.

The genes are TRBV28 and TRBJ1-1, with 7 bases that match TRBD1. Germline trimming cut 4 bases from V and 1 base from J; bases unmatched to any gene: 3. The CDR3 runs to 14 residues. CDR1 is MDHEN and CDR2 is SYDVKM in the germline V gene. CDR3 in amino acids: CASSSGGPNTEAFF. The CDR3 region has the DNA TGTGCCAGCAGTTCAGGGGGGCCGAACACTGAAGCTTTCTTT.

The CDR3 nucleotides read TGTGCCAGCAGCTTTGGACAGGGAAGCAATCAGCCCCAGCATTTT. Amino acid sequence: CASSFGQGSNQPQHF. The chain joins TRBV13 to TRBJ1-5; 8 bases match TRBD1. The V gene's germline CDR1 is PRHDT and CDR2 FYEKMQ (reference sequence). CDR3 size: 15 residues. The junction had 2 bases not matched to a gene; V was cut back by 3 bases and J by 1 base.

The gene calls are TRBV30 and TRBJ1-1; no firm D call. Trimming removed 4 bases from V and 3 bases from J, with 12 bases in between. Per germline, CDR1 GTSNPN and CDR2 SVGIG (reference sequence). This CDR3 is 13 amino acids long. CDR3 coding DNA: TGTGCCTGGAACCGGAGGCTGGACACTGAAGCTTTCTTT. Translated, it gives CAWNRRLDTEAFF.